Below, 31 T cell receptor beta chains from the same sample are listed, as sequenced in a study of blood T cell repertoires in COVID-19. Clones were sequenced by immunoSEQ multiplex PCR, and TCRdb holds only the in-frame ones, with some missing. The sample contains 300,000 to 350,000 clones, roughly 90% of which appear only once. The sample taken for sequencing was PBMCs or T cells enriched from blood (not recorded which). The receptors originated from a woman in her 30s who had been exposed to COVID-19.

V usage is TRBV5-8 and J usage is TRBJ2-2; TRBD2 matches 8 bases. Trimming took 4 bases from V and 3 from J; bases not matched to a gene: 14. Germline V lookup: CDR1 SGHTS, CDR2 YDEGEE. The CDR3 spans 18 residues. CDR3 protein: CASSNNKPGLDYTGELFF. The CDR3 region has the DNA TGTGCCAGCAGCAACAACAAACCGGGACTAGATTACACCGGGGAGCTGTTTTTT.

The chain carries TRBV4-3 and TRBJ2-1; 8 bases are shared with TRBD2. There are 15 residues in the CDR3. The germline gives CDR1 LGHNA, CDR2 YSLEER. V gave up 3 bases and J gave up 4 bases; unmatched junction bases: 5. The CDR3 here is CASSHGSSGYNEQFF. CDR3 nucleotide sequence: TGCGCCAGCAGCCACGGGTCTAGCGGGTACAATGAGCAGTTCTTC.

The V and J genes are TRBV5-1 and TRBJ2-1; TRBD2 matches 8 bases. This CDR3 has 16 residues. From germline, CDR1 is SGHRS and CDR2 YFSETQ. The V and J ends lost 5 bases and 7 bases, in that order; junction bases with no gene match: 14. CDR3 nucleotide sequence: TGCGCCAGCAGTTCCCGGCAACCGGGACTAGGGAATGAGCAGTTCTTC. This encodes CASSSRQPGLGNEQFF. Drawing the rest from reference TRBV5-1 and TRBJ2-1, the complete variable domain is KAGVTQTPRYLIKTRGQQVTLSCSPISGHRSVSWYQQTPGQGLQFLFEYFSETQRNKGNFPGRFSGRQFSNSRSEMNVSTLELGDSALYLCASSSRQPGLGNEQFFGPGTRLTVL.

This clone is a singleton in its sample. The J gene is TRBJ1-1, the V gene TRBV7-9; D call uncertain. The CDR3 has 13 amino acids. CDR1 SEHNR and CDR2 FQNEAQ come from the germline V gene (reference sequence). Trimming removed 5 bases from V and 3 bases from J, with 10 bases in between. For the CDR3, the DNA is TGTGCCAGCAGCCAACGCCGGGACACTGAAGCTTTCTTT. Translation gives CASSQRRDTEAFF. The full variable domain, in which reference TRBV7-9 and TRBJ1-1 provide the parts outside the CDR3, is DTGVSQNPRHKITKRGQNVTFRCDPISEHNRLYWYRQTLGQGPEFLTYFQNEAQLEKSRLLSDRFSAERPKGSFSTLEIQRTEQGDSAMYLCASSQRRDTEAFFGQGTRLTVV.

CDR3 bases: TGTGCCAGCGAGAGGAGGGGCCCTAGCTCCTACAATGAGCAGTTCTTC. Amino acid sequence: CASERRGPSSYNEQFF. This chain joins TRBV2 and TRBJ2-1; D may be TRBD2 (6 bases). Trimming stripped 8 bases from V and 0 bases from J, with 17 bases between. The germline V gene has CDR1 SNHLY and CDR2 FYNNEI. This CDR3 comprises 16 residues.

The CDR3 DNA is TGTGCCAGCAGCGTCCTAGCGGGCACGGGCGGCACAGATACGCAGTATTTT. It codes for CASSVLAGTGGTDTQYF. This chain links TRBV5-4 with TRBJ2-3; 8 nucleotides agree with TRBD2. The CDR3 length is 17 residues. V gave up 4 bases and J gave up 1 base; unmatched junction bases: 11. Germline CDR1 is SGHNT and CDR2 is YYREEE (reference sequence).

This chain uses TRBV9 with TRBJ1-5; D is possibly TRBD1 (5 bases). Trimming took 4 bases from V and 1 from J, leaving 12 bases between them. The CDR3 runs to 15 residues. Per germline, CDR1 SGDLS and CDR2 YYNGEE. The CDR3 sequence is CASSPNPGSNQPQHF. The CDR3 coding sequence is TGTGCCAGCAGCCCTAACCCAGGGAGCAATCAGCCCCAGCATTTT.

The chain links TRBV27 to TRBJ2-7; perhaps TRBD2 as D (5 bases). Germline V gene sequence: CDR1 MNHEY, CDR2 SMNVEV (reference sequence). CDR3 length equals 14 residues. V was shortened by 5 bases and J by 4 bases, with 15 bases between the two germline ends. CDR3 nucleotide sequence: TGTGCCAGCAGTCCCGGGGTGGGAGCTTACGAGCAGTACTTC. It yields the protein CASSPGVGAYEQYF.

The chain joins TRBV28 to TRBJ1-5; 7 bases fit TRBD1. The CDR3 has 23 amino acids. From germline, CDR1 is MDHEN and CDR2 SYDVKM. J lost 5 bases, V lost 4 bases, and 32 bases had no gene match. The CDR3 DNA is TGTGCCAGCAGTTCCTACGACAAAGTTTATACCGAAGACAGGGAAGGTGGCGATCAGCCCCAGCATTTT. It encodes CASSSYDKVYTEDREGGDQPQHF.

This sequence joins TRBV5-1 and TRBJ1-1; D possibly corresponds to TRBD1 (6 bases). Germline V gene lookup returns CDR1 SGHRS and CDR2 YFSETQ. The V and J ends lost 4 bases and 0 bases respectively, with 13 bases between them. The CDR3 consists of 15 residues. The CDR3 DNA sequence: TGCGCCAGCAGCCCTCTTACAGGGTTGAACACTGAAGCTTTCTTT. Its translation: CASSPLTGLNTEAFF.

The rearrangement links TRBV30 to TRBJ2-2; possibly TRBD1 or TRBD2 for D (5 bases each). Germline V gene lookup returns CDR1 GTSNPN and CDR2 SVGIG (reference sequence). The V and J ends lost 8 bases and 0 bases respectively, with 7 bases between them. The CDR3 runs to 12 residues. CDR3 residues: CAGTSNTGELFF. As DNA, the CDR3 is TGTGCCGGGACCTCGAACACCGGGGAGCTGTTTTTT.

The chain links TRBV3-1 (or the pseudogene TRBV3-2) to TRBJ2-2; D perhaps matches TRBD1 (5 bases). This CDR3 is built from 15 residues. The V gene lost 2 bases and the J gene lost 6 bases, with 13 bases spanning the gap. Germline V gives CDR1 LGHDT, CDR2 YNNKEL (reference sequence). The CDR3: CASSQPGGAPGELFF. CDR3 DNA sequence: TGTGCCAGCAGCCAACCCGGTGGGGCGCCCGGGGAGCTGTTTTTT.

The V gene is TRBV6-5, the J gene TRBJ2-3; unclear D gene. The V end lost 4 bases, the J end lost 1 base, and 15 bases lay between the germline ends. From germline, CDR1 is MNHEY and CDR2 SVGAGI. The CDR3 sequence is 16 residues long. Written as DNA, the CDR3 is TGTGCCAGCAGTTCCCCCGCCTCACCGGGCACAGATACGCAGTATTTT. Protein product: CASSSPASPGTDTQYF.

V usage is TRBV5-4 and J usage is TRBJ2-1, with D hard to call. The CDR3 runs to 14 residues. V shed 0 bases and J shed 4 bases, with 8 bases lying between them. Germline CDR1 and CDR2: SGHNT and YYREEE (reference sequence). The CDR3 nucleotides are TGTGCCAGCAGCTTGGGCAGAAATTACAATGAGCAGTTCTTC. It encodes CASSLGRNYNEQFF. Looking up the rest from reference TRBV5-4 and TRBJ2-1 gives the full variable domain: ETGVTQSPTHLIKTRGQQVTLRCSSQSGHNTVSWYQQALGQGPQFIFQYYREEENGRGNFPPRFSGLQFPNYSSELNVNALELDDSALYLCASSLGRNYNEQFFGPGTRLTVL.

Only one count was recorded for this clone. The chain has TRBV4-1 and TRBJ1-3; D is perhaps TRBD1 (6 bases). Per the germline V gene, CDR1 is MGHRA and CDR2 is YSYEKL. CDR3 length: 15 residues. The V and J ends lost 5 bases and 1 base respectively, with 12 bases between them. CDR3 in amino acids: CASSVSRGSGNTIYF. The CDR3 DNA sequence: TGCGCCAGCAGCGTATCCAGGGGTTCTGGAAACACCATATATTTT.

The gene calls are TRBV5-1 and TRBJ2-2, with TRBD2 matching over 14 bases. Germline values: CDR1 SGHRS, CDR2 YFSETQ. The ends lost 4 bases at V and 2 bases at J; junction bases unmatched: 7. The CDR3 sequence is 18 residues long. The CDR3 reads CASSAPGTSGGNTGELFF. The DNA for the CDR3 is TGCGCCAGCAGCGCCCCCGGGACTAGCGGGGGAAACACCGGGGAGCTGTTTTTT.

CDR3 in DNA: TGCAGCGTTGTATCGCGGGGGGGCTACAATGAGCAGTTCTTC. Protein sequence: CSVVSRGGYNEQFF. The chain links TRBV29-1 to TRBJ2-1, with 9 bases lining up with TRBD2. Germline CDR1 reads SQVTM; CDR2 reads ANQGSEA. This CDR3 has 14 amino acids. V trimming: 4 bases; J trimming: 3 bases; junction bases outside the gene matches: 4.

DNA of the CDR3: TGTGCCAGCTCACCAGGAGGGGAGACTGAAGCTTTCTTT. Amino acid sequence: CASSPGGETEAFF. The genes are TRBV18 and TRBJ1-1; weak D call: TRBD1 (5 bases). The CDR3 spans 13 residues. CDR1 and CDR2 (germline): KGHSH, LQKENI. V lost 2 bases and J lost 5, with 9 bases in between. Looking up the rest from reference TRBV18 and TRBJ1-1 gives the full variable domain: NAGVMQNPRHLVRRRGQEARLRCSPMKGHSHVYWYRQLPEEGLKFMVYLQKENIIDESGMPKERFSAEFPKEGPSILRIQQVVRGDSAAYFCASSPGGETEAFFGQGTRLTVV.

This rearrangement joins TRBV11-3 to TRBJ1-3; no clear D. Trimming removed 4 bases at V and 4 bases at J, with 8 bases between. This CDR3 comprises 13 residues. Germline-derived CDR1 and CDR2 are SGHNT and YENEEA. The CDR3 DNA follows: TGTGCCAGCAGCTCCCAACAGGGAAACACCATATATTTT. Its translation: CASSSQQGNTIYF.

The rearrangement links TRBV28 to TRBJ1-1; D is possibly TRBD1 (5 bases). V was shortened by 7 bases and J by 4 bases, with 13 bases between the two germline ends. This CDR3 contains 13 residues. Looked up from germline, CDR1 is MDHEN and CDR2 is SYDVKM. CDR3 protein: CASKGRGVTEAFF. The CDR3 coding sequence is TGTGCCAGCAAAGGGAGGGGCGTCACTGAAGCTTTCTTT. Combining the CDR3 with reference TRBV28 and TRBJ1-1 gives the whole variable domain DVKVTQSSRYLVKRTGEKVFLECVQDMDHENMFWYRQDPGLGLRLIYFSYDVKMKEKGDIPEGYSVSREKKERFSLILESASTNQTSMYLCASKGRGVTEAFFGQGTRLTVV.

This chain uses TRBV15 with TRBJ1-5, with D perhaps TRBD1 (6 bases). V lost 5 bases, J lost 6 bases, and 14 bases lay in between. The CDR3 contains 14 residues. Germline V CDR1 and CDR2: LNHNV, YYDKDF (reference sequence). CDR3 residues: CATSSGQTLQPQHF. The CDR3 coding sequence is TGTGCCACCAGCTCAGGACAGACTCTTCAGCCCCAGCATTTT.

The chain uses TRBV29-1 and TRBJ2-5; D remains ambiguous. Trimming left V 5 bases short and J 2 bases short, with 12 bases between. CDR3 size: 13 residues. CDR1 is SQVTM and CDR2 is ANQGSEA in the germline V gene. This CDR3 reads CSVSPWRQETQYF. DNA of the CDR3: TGCAGCGTTTCCCCGTGGCGGCAAGAGACCCAGTACTTC.

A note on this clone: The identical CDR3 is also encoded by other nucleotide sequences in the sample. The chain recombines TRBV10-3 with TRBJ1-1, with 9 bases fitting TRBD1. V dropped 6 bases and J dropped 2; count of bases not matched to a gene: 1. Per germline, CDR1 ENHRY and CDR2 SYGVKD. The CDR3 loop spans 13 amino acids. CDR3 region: CAIRDRGNTEAFF. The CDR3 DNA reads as TGTGCCATCAGGGACAGGGGCAACACTGAAGCTTTCTTT.

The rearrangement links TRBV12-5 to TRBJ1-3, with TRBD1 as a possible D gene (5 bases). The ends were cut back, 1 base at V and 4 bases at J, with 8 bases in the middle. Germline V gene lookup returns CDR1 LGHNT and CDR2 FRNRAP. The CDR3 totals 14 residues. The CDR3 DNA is TGTGCTAGTGGTTTGGAATGGACAGGAAACACCATATATTTT. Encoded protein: CASGLEWTGNTIYF.

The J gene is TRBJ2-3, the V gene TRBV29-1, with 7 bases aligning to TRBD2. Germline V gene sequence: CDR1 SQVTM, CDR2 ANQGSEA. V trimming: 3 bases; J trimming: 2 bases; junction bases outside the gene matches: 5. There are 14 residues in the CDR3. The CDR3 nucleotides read TGCAGCGTTGATCGGCGGGGGACCACAGATACGCAGTATTTT. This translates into CSVDRRGTTDTQYF.

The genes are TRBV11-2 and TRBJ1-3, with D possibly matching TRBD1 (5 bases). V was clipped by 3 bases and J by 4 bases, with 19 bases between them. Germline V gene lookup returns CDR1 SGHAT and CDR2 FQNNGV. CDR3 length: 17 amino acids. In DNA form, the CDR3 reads TGTGCCAGCAGCTTGGCCGCCTGGACAACGAGGGGAAACACCATATATTTT. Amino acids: CASSLAAWTTRGNTIYF.

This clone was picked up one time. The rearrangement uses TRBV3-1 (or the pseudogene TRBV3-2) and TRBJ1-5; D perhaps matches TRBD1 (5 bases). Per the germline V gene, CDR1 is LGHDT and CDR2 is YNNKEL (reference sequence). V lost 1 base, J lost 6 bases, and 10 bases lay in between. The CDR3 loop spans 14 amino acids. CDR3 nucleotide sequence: TGTGCCAGCAGCCAAGCGGGGGTTATTCAGCCCCAGCATTTT. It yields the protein CASSQAGVIQPQHF.

In DNA form, the CDR3 reads TGTGCCAGCAGCTTGGTATCTGGAGGGGCCCAGCATTTT. Its protein product is CASSLVSGGAQHF. The rearrangement joins TRBV5-8 to TRBJ1-5, with a possible D match to TRBD1 (5 bases). The CDR3 has 13 amino acids. Germline values: CDR1 SGHTS, CDR2 YDEGEE. V shed 0 bases and J shed 11 bases, with 12 bases lying between them.

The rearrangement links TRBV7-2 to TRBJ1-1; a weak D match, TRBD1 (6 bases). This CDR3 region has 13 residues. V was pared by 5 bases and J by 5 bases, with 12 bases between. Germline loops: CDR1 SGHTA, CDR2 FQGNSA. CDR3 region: CASSVQGYTEAFF. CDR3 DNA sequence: TGTGCCAGCAGCGTACAGGGATATACTGAAGCTTTCTTT.

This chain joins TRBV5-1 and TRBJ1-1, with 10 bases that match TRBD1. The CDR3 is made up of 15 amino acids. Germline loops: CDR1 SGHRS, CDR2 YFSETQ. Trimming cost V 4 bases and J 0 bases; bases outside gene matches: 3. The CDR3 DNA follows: TGCGCCAGCAGCAGGACAGGGGGGATGAACACTGAAGCTTTCTTT. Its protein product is CASSRTGGMNTEAFF. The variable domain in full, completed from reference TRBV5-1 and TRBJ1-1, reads KAGVTQTPRYLIKTRGQQVTLSCSPISGHRSVSWYQQTPGQGLQFLFEYFSETQRNKGNFPGRFSGRQFSNSRSEMNVSTLELGDSALYLCASSRTGGMNTEAFFGQGTRLTVV.

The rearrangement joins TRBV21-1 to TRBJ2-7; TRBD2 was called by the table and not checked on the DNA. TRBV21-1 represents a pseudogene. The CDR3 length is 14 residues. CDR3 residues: CASSKARLAYEQYF. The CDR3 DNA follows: TGTGCCAGCAGCAAAGCCCGACTGGCCTACGAGCAGTACTTC.